The 29 T cell receptor beta chains listed next were all sequenced from one sample in a study of cytomegalovirus exposure and HLA in healthy donors. PCR was performed using 60 Vbeta and 13 Jbeta primers. Repertoires were generated with immunoSEQ multiplex PCR, while TCRdb's copy carries only in-frame clones and drops some. The sample table sets out roughly 34,000 clones. The material sequenced was PBMCs. The receptor set was obtained from a woman in her 40s in good health and CMV-seropositive.

V is TRBV10-3 and J is TRBJ1-2; 8 nucleotides agree with TRBD1. V was clipped by 6 bases and J by 7 bases; unmatched bases: 22. The germline CDR1 and CDR2 sequences are ENHRY and SYGVKD. The CDR3 is 18 residues long. The CDR3 sequence: CAISGPPGKGRGLGGYTF. CDR3 DNA sequence: TGTGCCATCAGCGGCCCCCCGGGGAAAGGCAGGGGGCTTGGTGGCTACACCTTC.

The chain carries TRBV29-1 and TRBJ2-1; TRBD2 agrees at 10 bases. CDR3 length equals 14 residues. The V and J ends lost 3 bases and 8 bases, in that order; junction bases with no gene match: 7. Germline lookup yields CDR1 SQVTM and CDR2 ANQGSEA. CDR3 sequence reads: CSVESGRAGDEQFF. The CDR3 nucleotides are TGCAGCGTTGAGAGCGGGAGGGCCGGCGATGAGCAGTTCTTC.

The V call is TRBV7-9, the J call TRBJ2-7; 7 bases align to TRBD1. The V gene end was trimmed by 5 bases and the J gene end by 2 bases; junction bases not matched to a gene: 6. CDR3 length: 14 residues. The germline V gene has CDR1 SEHNR and CDR2 FQNEAQ (reference sequence). The CDR3 DNA follows: TGTGCCAGCAGCACGGGACAGAGCGCCTACGAGCAGTACTTC. This codes for CASSTGQSAYEQYF.

The chain links TRBV6-6 to TRBJ2-7; TRBD1 aligns across 8 bases. CDR1 is MNHNY, CDR2 SVGAGI, per germline (reference sequence). V dropped 4 bases and J dropped 6; count of bases not matched to a gene: 8. CDR3 length: 14 amino acids. CDR3 DNA: TGTGCCAGCAGTTCGCTAGACAGGGGAACCGAGCAGTACTTC. It encodes CASSSLDRGTEQYF.

The chain combines TRBV7-8 with TRBJ2-1, with D possibly being TRBD2 (7 bases). Germline loops: CDR1 SGHVS, CDR2 FQNEAQ. With 6 bases removed from V and 4 bases from J, the gap between germline ends came to 19 bases. The CDR3 covers 16 residues. The CDR3 sequence: CASRRKGGARYNEQFF. In DNA, the CDR3 is TGTGCCAGCAGGAGAAAGGGGGGGGCCAGGTACAATGAGCAGTTCTTC.

The V and J genes are TRBV6-5 and TRBJ2-1; D might be TRBD2 (6 bases). Germline lookup yields CDR1 MNHEY and CDR2 SVGAGI. The CDR3 spans 13 residues. V lost 6 bases to trimming and J lost 3 bases, with 9 bases between them. CDR3 residues: CASRPEGYNEQFF. In DNA form, the CDR3 reads TGTGCCAGCAGGCCGGAGGGCTACAATGAGCAGTTCTTC.

This rearrangement joins TRBV4-1 to TRBJ2-5; a possible D gene is TRBD2 (5 bases). Per the germline V gene, CDR1 is MGHRA and CDR2 is YSYEKL. The CDR3 length is 14 residues. The germline V and J ends were trimmed by 2 bases and 1 base, with 8 bases remaining between them. CDR3: CASSQSGGQETQYF. In DNA, the CDR3 is TGCGCCAGCAGCCAATCAGGAGGCCAAGAGACCCAGTACTTC.

The V gene is TRBV29-1, the J gene TRBJ2-7; 10 nucleotides align to TRBD2. The CDR3 runs to 15 residues. After removal of 0 bases from V and 6 bases from J, the junction contained 8 bases not matched to a gene. CDR1 is SQVTM and CDR2 is ANQGSEA in the germline V gene. The CDR3 region is CSVEDPASGSREQYF. The CDR3 nucleotides are TGCAGCGTTGAAGATCCGGCTAGCGGGAGTCGCGAGCAGTACTTC.

The gene calls are TRBV7-9 and TRBJ2-1, with TRBD1 as a possible D gene (5 bases). Per germline, CDR1 SEHNR and CDR2 FQNEAQ (reference sequence). The V and J ends lost 4 bases and 1 base respectively, with 14 bases between them. This CDR3 is 16 amino acids long. The chain's CDR3 is CASSSNRKGSYNEQFF. The CDR3 region has the DNA TGTGCCAGCAGCTCAAACAGGAAAGGATCCTACAATGAGCAGTTCTTC.

The J gene is TRBJ2-7, the V gene TRBV28; D is unclear. The V end lost 5 bases, the J end lost 4 bases, and 9 bases lay between the germline ends. The germline CDR1 and CDR2 sequences are MDHEN and SYDVKM. The CDR3 extends over 12 amino acids. The CDR3 DNA is TGTGCCAGCAGTCACCGCGAGTACGAGCAGTACTTC. This translates into CASSHREYEQYF.

The chain combines TRBV6-5 with TRBJ2-1, with TRBD1 matching 7 bases. Germline V gene data show CDR1 as MNHEY and CDR2 as SVGAGI. The length of the CDR3 is 15 residues. The V segment lost 7 bases and the J segment 5 bases; nucleotides outside the gene matches: 11. CDR3 nucleotides: TGTGCCAGCACCTCCACAGGGGATCTGGACAATGAGCAGTTCTTC. Protein product: CASTSTGDLDNEQFF.

DNA of the CDR3: TGTGCCAGCAGCTCGCTCGAGGGAGGGGCTTTCTTT. The encoded protein is CASSSLEGGAFF. The V call is TRBV7-3, the J call TRBJ1-1; no clear D gene. The V end lost 4 bases, the J end lost 11 bases, and 14 bases lay between the germline ends. The CDR3 sequence is 12 residues long. Germline V gene data show CDR1 as SGHTA and CDR2 as FQGTGA.

Points on this clone: The same CDR3 arises from other DNA sequences in this sample as well. The chain has TRBV29-1 and TRBJ2-5; D may be TRBD2 (6 bases). Germline assignment: CDR1 SQVTM and CDR2 ANQGSEA. V lost 6 bases and J lost 5, with 22 bases in between. This CDR3 spans 15 amino acids. CDR3 amino acids: CSVPRGGGVRETQYF. The CDR3 DNA sequence: TGCAGCGTCCCTCGAGGTGGCGGGGTCCGGGAGACCCAGTACTTC.

The CDR3 nucleotides are TGTGCCACCAGCAGGGACATAACTGGCTACACCTTC. This translates into CATSRDITGYTF. This chain uses TRBV15 with TRBJ1-2; D might be TRBD1 (5 bases). The V gene lost 3 bases and the J gene lost 7 bases, with 9 bases spanning the gap. This CDR3 is built from 12 residues. In germline, CDR1 is LNHNV, CDR2 YYDKDF (reference sequence).

The V and J genes are TRBV5-3 and TRBJ1-5; D gene unclear. TRBV5-3 is an open reading frame whose function is uncertain. V lost 3 bases and J lost 5, with 9 bases in between. This CDR3 comprises 13 residues. The CDR3 nucleotides read TGTGCCAGAAGCTGGAGGTCCGATCAGCCCCAGCATTTT. This translates into CARSWRSDQPQHF.

The chain combines TRBV10-3 with TRBJ1-2, with 12 bases fitting TRBD1. The CDR3 is 14 residues long. Germline-derived CDR1 and CDR2 are ENHRY and SYGVKD. After removal of 6 bases from V and 8 bases from J, the junction contained 7 bases not matched to a gene. CDR3 protein: CAIRLGQGAGGYTF. As DNA, the CDR3 is TGTGCCATCAGATTGGGACAGGGGGCTGGGGGCTACACCTTC.

J is TRBJ2-7 and V is TRBV27; perhaps TRBD2 as D (6 bases). Germline loops: CDR1 MNHEY, CDR2 SMNVEV (reference sequence). With 6 bases removed from V and 0 bases from J, the gap between germline ends came to 12 bases. The CDR3 spans 14 residues. CDR3 sequence reads: CASSIGRGSYEQYF. CDR3 in DNA: TGTGCCAGCAGCATCGGGCGGGGCTCCTACGAGCAGTACTTC.

J is TRBJ1-1 and V is TRBV18, with D maybe TRBD1 (6 bases). V lost 2 bases, J lost 10 bases, and 11 bases lay in between. The germline V gene has CDR1 KGHSH and CDR2 LQKENI. The CDR3 totals 12 residues. CDR3 sequence: CASSPAGDRAFF. CDR3 coding DNA: TGTGCCAGCTCACCAGCAGGGGATAGAGCTTTCTTT.

The V and J genes are TRBV19 and TRBJ2-5, with TRBD1 matching 10 bases. Germline V gene data show CDR1 as LNHDA and CDR2 as SQIVND (reference sequence). CDR3 length: 14 amino acids. V lost 4 bases to trimming and J lost 5 bases; unmatched junction nucleotides: 4. The CDR3 spells CASSTTGGSETQYF. The CDR3 bases are TGTGCCAGTAGTACGACAGGGGGCTCTGAGACCCAGTACTTC.

The V and J genes are TRBV4-2 and TRBJ1-4; TRBD1 might be the D (6 bases). Trimming removed 1 base from V and 1 base from J, with 7 bases in between. Germline loops: CDR1 LGHNA, CDR2 YNFKEQ. The CDR3 is 15 amino acids. The chain's CDR3 is CASSQGGGTNEKLFF. The DNA for the CDR3 is TGTGCCAGCAGCCAAGGAGGGGGAACTAATGAAAAACTGTTTTTT.

V usage is TRBV11-3 and J usage is TRBJ2-7; 10 bases fit TRBD1. Trimming took 2 bases from V and 7 from J; bases not matched to a gene: 5. The CDR3 is 14 residues long. Per the germline V gene, CDR1 is SGHNT and CDR2 is YENEEA. The CDR3, as DNA: TGTGCCAGCAGCTTACGGACAGGGGGTGGTGAGCAGTACTTC. Its translation: CASSLRTGGGEQYF.

The rearrangement uses TRBV30 and TRBJ1-5; D not resolved. Germline CDR1 GTSNPN, CDR2 SVGIG (reference sequence). The CDR3 is made up of 14 amino acids. Trimming took off 0 bases at V and 7 bases at J, with 13 bases between the two ends. CDR3: CAWSVGRGVQPQHF. CDR3 in DNA: TGTGCCTGGAGTGTAGGGCGGGGTGTCCAGCCCCAGCATTTT.

The V call is TRBV29-1, the J call TRBJ2-1; 9 nucleotides match TRBD1. Germline CDR1 is SQVTM and CDR2 is ANQGSEA. The length of the CDR3 is 14 residues. Losses at the gene ends were 6 bases for V and 5 bases for J; bases not matched to a gene: 8. CDR3 sequence: CSVPGTGRDNEQFF. The DNA of the CDR3 is TGCAGCGTCCCCGGGACAGGGAGAGACAATGAGCAGTTCTTC.

The chain recombines TRBV30 with TRBJ2-1; 9 bases are a match to TRBD2. CDR3 length equals 15 residues. Trimming cost V 3 bases and J 5 bases; bases outside gene matches: 8. Germline-derived CDR1 and CDR2 are GTSNPN and SVGIG (reference sequence). CDR3 sequence: CAWRIAGVGDNEQFF. CDR3 DNA: TGTGCCTGGAGGATAGCGGGAGTAGGCGACAATGAGCAGTTCTTC.

The V and J genes are TRBV6-1 and TRBJ2-5; possible D gene TRBD1, 6 bases. V was cut by 8 bases and J by 5 bases, with 18 bases left in between. The CDR3 sequence is 14 residues long. Germline assignment: CDR1 MNHNS and CDR2 SASEGT. This CDR3 reads CASATGSRGETQYF. The CDR3 nucleotides are TGTGCCAGCGCTACGGGATCAAGGGGGGAGACCCAGTACTTC.

The chain carries TRBV4-2 and TRBJ2-7; tentatively, D is TRBD1 (5 bases). This CDR3 comprises 13 residues. V gave up 0 bases and J gave up 3 bases, with 6 bases separating them. In germline, CDR1 is LGHNA, CDR2 YNFKEQ. The CDR3 coding sequence is TGTGCCAGCAGCCAAGACAGGGACTACGAGCAGTACTTC. Translation: CASSQDRDYEQYF.

The chain combines TRBV28 with TRBJ2-3, with 11 bases identical to TRBD2. The CDR3 spans 15 residues. Germline loops: CDR1 MDHEN, CDR2 SYDVKM. The V and J ends lost 11 bases and 6 bases, in that order; junction bases with no gene match: 13. This CDR3 reads CALGAGTSGVDTQYF. In nucleotides, the CDR3 is TGTGCCCTAGGGGCTGGGACTAGCGGAGTGGATACGCAGTATTTT.

This chain links TRBV6-1 with TRBJ2-1, with D perhaps TRBD2 (7 bases). Trimming removed 2 bases from V and 6 bases from J, with 23 bases in between. This CDR3 is 18 amino acids long. Germline CDR1 reads MNHNS; CDR2 reads SASEGT. The CDR3, as DNA: TGTGCCAGCAGTGAATCGAGGGGGGGCGGACAGCAATTCAATGAGCAGTTCTTC. Translated, it gives CASSESRGGGQQFNEQFF.

The V and J genes are TRBV30 and TRBJ2-5; maybe TRBD2 (6 bases). Trimming pared 1 base from V and 0 bases from J, leaving 12 bases between. CDR3 length: 15 amino acids. Germline CDR1 is GTSNPN and CDR2 is SVGIG (reference sequence). This chain's CDR3 is CAWSAGLMYQETQYF. DNA of the CDR3: TGTGCCTGGAGTGCGGGACTTATGTACCAAGAGACCCAGTACTTC. Combining the CDR3 with reference TRBV30 and TRBJ2-5 gives the whole variable domain SQTIHQWPATLVQPVGSPLSLECTVEGTSNPNLYWYRQAAGRGLQLLFYSVGIGQISSEVPQNLSASRPQDRQFILSSKKLLLSDSGFYLCAWSAGLMYQETQYFGPGTRLLVL.